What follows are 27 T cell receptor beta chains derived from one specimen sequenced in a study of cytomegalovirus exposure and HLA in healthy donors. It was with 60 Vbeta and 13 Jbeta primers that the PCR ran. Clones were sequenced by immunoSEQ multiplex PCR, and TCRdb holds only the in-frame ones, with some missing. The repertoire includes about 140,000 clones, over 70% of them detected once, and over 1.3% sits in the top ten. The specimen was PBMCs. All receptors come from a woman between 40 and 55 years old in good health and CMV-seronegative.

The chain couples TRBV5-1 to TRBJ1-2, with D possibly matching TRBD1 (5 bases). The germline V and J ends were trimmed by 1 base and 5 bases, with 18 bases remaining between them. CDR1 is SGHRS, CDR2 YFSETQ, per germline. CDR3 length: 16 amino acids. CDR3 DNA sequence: TGCGCCAGCAGCTTGAGTGGCCAGGGTAATGGGTATGGCTACACCTTC. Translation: CASSLSGQGNGYGYTF.

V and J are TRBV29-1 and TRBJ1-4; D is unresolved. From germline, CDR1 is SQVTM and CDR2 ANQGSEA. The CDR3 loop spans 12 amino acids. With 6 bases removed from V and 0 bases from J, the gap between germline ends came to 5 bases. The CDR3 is CSVRATNEKLFF. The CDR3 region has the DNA TGCAGCGTCCGTGCAACTAATGAAAAACTGTTTTTT.

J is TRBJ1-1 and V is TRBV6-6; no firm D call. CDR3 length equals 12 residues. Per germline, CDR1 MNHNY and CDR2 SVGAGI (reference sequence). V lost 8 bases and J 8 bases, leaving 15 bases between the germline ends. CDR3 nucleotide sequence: TGTGCCAGCGCACTTGAACGTCAAGAAGCTTTCTTT. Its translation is CASALERQEAFF.

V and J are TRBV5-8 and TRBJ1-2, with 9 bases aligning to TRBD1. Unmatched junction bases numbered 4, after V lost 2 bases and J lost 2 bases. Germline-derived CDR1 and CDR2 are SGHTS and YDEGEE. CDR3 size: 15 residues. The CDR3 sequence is CASSLETGGNYGYTF. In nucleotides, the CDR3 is TGTGCCAGCAGCTTAGAAACAGGGGGCAACTATGGCTACACCTTC. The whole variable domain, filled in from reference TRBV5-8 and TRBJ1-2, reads EAGVTQSPTHLIKTRGQQATLRCSPISGHTSVYWYQQALGLGLQFLLWYDEGEERNRGNFPPRFSGRQFPNYSSELNVNALELEDSALYLCASSLETGGNYGYTFGSGTRLTVV.

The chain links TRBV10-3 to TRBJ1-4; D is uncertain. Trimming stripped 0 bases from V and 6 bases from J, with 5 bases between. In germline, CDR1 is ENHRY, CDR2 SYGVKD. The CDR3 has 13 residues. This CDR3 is CAISESRDEKLFF. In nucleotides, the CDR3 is TGTGCCATCAGTGAGTCACGGGATGAAAAACTGTTTTTT.

In DNA, the CDR3 is TGTGCCAGTAGTTTTCAGATCTTTGGAAACACCATATATTTT. It is translated as CASSFQIFGNTIYF. The chain recombines TRBV19 with TRBJ1-3; D gene uncertain. V was pared by 5 bases and J by 3 bases, with 11 bases between. Germline assignment: CDR1 LNHDA and CDR2 SQIVND (reference sequence). The CDR3 loop spans 14 amino acids.

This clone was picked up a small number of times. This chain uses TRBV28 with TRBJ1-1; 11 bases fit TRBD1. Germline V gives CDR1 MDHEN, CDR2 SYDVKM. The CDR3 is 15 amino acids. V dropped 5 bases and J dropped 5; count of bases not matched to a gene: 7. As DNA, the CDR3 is TGTGCCAGCAGTCCACACGGACAGGGGGCAACTGAAGCTTTCTTT. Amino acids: CASSPHGQGATEAFF.

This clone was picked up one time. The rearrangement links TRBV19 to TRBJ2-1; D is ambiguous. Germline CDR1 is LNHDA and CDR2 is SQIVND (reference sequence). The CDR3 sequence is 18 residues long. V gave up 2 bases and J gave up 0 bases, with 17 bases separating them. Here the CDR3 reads CASSIMLAVGVSYNEQFF. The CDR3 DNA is TGTGCCAGTAGTATAATGCTCGCGGTCGGAGTCTCCTACAATGAGCAGTTCTTC.

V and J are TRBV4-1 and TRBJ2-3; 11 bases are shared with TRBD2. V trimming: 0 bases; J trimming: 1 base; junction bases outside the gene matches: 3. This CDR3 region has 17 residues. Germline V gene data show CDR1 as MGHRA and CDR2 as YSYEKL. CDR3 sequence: CASSQDELAGGTDTQYF. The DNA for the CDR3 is TGCGCCAGCAGCCAAGATGAACTAGCGGGAGGCACAGATACGCAGTATTTT.

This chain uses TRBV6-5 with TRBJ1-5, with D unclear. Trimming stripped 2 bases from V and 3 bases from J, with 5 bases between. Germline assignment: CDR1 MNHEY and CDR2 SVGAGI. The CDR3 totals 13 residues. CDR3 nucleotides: TGTGCCAGCAGTTACGTACACAATCAGCCCCAGCATTTT. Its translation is CASSYVHNQPQHF.

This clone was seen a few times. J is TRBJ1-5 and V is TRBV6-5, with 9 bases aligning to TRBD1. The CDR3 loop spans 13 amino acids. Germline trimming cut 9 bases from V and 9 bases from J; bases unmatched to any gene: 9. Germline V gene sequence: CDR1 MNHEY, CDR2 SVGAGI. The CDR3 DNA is TGTGCCAGTGGGGACAGGGCATTTTGGCCCCAGCATTTT. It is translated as CASGDRAFWPQHF.

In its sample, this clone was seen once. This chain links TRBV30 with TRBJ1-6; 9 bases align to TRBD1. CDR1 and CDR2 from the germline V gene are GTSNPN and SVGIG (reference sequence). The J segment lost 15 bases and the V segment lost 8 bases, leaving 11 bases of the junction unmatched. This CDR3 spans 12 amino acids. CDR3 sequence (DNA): TGTGCCCGTCGGGACAGGGCGGACCTCCTCCACTTT. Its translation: CARRDRADLLHF.

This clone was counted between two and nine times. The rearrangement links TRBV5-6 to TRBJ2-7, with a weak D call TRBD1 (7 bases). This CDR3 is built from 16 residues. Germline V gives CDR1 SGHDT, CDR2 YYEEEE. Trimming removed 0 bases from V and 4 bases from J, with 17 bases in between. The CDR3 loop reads CASSLAGAGGRYEQYF. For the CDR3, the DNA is TGTGCCAGCAGCTTGGCCGGTGCAGGGGGGAGGTACGAGCAGTACTTC.

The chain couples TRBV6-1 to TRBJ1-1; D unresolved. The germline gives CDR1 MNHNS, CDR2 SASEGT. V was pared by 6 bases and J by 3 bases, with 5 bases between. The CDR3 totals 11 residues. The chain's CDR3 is CASSRDTEAFF. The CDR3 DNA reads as TGTGCCAGCAGCCGCGACACTGAAGCTTTCTTT.

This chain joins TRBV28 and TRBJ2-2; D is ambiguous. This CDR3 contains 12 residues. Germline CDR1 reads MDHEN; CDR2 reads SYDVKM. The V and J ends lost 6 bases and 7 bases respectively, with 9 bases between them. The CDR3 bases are TGTGCCAGCAGATCCAGAATCGGGGAGCTGTTTTTT. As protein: CASRSRIGELFF.

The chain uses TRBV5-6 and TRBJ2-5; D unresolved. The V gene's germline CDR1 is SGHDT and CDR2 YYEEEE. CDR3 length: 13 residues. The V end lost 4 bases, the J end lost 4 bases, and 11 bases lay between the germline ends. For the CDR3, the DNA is TGTGCCAGCAGCCACGAGAATCGAGAGACCCAGTACTTC. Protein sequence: CASSHENRETQYF. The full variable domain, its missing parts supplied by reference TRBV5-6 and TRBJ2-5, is DAGVTQSPTHLIKTRGQQVTLRCSPKSGHDTVSWYQQALGQGPQFIFQYYEEEERQRGNFPDRFSGHQFPNYSSELNVNALLLGDSALYLCASSHENRETQYFGPGTRLLVL.

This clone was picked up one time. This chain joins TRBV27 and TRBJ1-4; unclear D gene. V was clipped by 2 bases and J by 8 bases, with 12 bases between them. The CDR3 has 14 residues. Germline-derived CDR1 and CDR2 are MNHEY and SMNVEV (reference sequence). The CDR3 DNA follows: TGTGCCAGCAGTTTAAACCCCCCGGGGGAAAAACTGTTTTTT. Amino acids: CASSLNPPGEKLFF.

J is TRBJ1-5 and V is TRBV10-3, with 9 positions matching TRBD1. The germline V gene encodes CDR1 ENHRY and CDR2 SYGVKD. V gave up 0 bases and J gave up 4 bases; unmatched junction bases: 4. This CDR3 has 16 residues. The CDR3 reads CAISESTGTGNQPQHF. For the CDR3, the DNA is TGTGCCATCAGTGAGTCCACCGGGACAGGGAATCAGCCCCAGCATTTT.

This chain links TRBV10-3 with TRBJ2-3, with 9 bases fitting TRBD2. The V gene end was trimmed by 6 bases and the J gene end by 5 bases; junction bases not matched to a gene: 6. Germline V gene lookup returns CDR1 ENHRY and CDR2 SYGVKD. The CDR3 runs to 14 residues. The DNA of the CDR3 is TGTGCCATCAGCCTGGGACTAGCAGGAGATACGCAGTATTTT. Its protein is CAISLGLAGDTQYF.

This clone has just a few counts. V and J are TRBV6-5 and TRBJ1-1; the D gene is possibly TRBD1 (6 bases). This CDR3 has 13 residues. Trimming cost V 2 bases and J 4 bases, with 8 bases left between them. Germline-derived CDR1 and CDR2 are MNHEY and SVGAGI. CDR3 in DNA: TGTGCCAGCAGTTACGGGGGCTTCACTGAAGCTTTCTTT. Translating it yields CASSYGGFTEAFF.

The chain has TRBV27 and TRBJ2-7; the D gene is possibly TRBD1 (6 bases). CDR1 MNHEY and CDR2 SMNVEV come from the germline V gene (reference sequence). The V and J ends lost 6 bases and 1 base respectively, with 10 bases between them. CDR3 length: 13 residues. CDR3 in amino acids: CASSARGSYEQYF. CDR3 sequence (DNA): TGTGCCAGCAGCGCCAGGGGATCCTACGAGCAGTACTTC.

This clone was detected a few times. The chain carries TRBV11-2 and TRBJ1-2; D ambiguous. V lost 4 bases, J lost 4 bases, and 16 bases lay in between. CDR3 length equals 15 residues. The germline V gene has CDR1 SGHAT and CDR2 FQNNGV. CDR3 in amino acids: CASSSLVVRSYGYTF. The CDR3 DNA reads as TGTGCCAGCAGCTCCCTAGTGGTGCGGTCCTATGGCTACACCTTC.

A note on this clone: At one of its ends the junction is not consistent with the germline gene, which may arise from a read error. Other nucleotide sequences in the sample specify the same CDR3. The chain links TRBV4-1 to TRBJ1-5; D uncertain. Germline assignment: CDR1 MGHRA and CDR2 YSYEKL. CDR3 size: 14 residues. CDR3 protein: CASSQGGGDQPQHF. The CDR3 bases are TGTGCCAGCAGCCAAGGAGGAGGAGATCAGCCCCAGCATTTT.

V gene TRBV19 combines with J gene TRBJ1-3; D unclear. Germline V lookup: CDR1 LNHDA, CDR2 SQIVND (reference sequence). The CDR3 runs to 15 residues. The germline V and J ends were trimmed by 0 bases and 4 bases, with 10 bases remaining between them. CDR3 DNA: TGTGCCAGTAGTATAGAGGGCATACCGGGAAACACCATATATTTT. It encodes CASSIEGIPGNTIYF.

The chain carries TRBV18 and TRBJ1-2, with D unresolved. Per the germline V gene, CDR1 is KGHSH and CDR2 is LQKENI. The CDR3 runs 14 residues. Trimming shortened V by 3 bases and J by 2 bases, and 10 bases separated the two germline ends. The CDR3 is CASSPRAENYGYTF. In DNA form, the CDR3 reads TGTGCCAGCTCACCGCGGGCCGAAAACTATGGCTACACCTTC.

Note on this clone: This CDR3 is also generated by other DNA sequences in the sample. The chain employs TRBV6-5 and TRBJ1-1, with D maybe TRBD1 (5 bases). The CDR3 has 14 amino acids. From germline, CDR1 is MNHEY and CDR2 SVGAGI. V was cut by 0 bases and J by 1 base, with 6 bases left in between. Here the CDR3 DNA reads TGTGCCAGCAGTTACTCCGGGGGGAACACTGAAGCTTTCTTT. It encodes CASSYSGGNTEAFF.

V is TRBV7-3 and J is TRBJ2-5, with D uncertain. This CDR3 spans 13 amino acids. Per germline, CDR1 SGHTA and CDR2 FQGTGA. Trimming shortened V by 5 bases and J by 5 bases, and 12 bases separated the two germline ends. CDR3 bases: TGTGCCAGCAGCGCAACGGGTTGGGAGACCCAGTACTTC. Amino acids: CASSATGWETQYF. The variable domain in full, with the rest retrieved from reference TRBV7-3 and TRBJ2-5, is GAGVSQTPSNKVTEKGKYVELRCDPISGHTALYWYRQSLGQGPEFLIYFQGTGAADDSGLPNDRFFAVRPEGSVSTLKIQRTERGDSAVYLCASSATGWETQYFGPGTRLLVL.